This T cell receptor beta chain came from a study of T-cell reconstitution after alpha-beta-depleted transplantation in children. The length of the CDR3 is 14 residues. The germline V and J ends were trimmed by 0 bases and 9 bases, with 15 bases remaining between them. Of note for this clonotype: This sequence may be a read error, since a much larger clone differs from it by one base. The conserved phenylalanine or tryptophan is not found at the CDR3 terminus, so this likely reflects a read error.

Preparing the TCRbeta library involved the use of unique molecular identifiers. TCRdb itself ran the PCR reads through MiXCR, one entry per CDR3 protein. The sample lists some 490,000 distinct CDR3 sequences, approximately 13% seen once, with around 5.6% in the top ten. The clonotype originates from a human donor who donated a stem cell graft to a child with combined immunodeficiency. V and J are TRBV12-3 or TRBV12-4 and TRBJ2-7; D is unclear. The starting material was PBMCs from the stem cell graft donor, obtained from the stem cell graft. CDR3 protein: CASSLADLQRGQYY. In nucleotides, the CDR3 is TGTGCCAGCAGTTTAGCCGACTTACAAAGAGGGCAGTACTAC.